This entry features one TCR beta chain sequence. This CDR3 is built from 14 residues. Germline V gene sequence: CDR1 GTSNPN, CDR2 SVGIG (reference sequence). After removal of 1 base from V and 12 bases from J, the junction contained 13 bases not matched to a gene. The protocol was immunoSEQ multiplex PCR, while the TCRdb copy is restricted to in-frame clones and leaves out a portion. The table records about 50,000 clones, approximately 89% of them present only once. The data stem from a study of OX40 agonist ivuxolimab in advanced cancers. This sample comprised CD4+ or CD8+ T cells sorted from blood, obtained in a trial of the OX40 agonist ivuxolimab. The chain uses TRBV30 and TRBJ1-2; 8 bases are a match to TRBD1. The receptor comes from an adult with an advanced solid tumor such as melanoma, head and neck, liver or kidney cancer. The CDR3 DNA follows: TGTGCCTGGAGTGCTAGCAGGGGGCTCTTGGGGGACACCTTC. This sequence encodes CAWSASRGLLGDTF.